Following are 18 T cell receptor beta chains from one sample sequenced in a study of blood T cell repertoires in COVID-19. The assay was immunoSEQ multiplex PCR, and TCRdb's table has in-frame clones only and misses some. Counted here are about 220,000 clones, roughly 80% occurring once; the ten biggest clones make up 5.1%. The sequenced sample was peripheral blood. The receptors were gathered from a human donor in a cohort sampled during active COVID-19.

This clone was counted ten times or more. V gene TRBV6-6 combines with J gene TRBJ2-3, with 9 bases identical to TRBD1. CDR1 is MNHNY and CDR2 is SVGAGI in the germline V gene (reference sequence). The CDR3 runs to 16 residues. V was pared by 2 bases and J by 4 bases, with 7 bases of the junction left unmatched. DNA for the CDR3: TGTGCCAGCAGTTACAGCGGGACAGGGATCGCAGATACGCAGTATTTT. Protein product: CASSYSGTGIADTQYF.

This clone has ten or more counts. The chain is built from TRBV27 and TRBJ2-1; 8 bases align to TRBD1. The V gene's germline CDR1 is MNHEY and CDR2 SMNVEV (reference sequence). CDR3 length: 15 residues. V was pared by 5 bases and J by 2 bases, with 5 bases of the junction left unmatched. The CDR3 protein is CASSDRGAPYNEQFF. In DNA form, the CDR3 reads TGTGCCAGCAGTGACAGGGGAGCACCCTACAATGAGCAGTTCTTC.

This clone was recorded many times. The rearrangement links TRBV27 to TRBJ2-1, with 7 bases aligning to TRBD2. Germline CDR1 is MNHEY and CDR2 is SMNVEV (reference sequence). The CDR3 is 15 residues long. V was clipped by 6 bases and J by 8 bases; unmatched bases: 13. The CDR3 here is CASSPRAGASDEQFF. CDR3 coding DNA: TGTGCCAGCAGCCCTCGGGCGGGAGCTTCCGATGAGCAGTTCTTC.

V is TRBV19 and J is TRBJ1-5; TRBD1 matches 9 bases. Germline CDR1 reads LNHDA; CDR2 reads SQIVND (reference sequence). V was clipped by 3 bases and J by 6 bases; unmatched bases: 6. The CDR3 runs to 15 residues. CDR3 bases: TGTGCCAGTAGTATGACAGGGGGAAAGGGTCAGCCCCAGCATTTT. Translating gives CASSMTGGKGQPQHF.

The rearrangement joins TRBV6-2 or TRBV6-3 to TRBJ2-1; perhaps TRBD2 as D (5 bases). V lost 6 bases to trimming and J lost 10 bases, with 13 bases between them. CDR1 is MNHEY, CDR2 SVGEGT, per germline. The CDR3 runs to 12 residues. CDR3 amino acids: CASRPPSGEQFF. Written as DNA, the CDR3 is TGTGCCAGCAGACCTCCCTCGGGAGAGCAGTTCTTC.

The chain links TRBV11-2 to TRBJ2-7; 7 bases match TRBD2. Germline assignment: CDR1 SGHAT and CDR2 FQNNGV. There are 14 residues in the CDR3. Trimming at V came to 6 bases and at J to 4 bases, leaving 9 bases not matched to a gene. The CDR3 DNA reads as TGTGCCAGCAGTACGTCCGGGACTATTTACGAGCAGTACTTC. This translates into CASSTSGTIYEQYF.

The genes are TRBV5-5 and TRBJ1-5; D is uncertain. Between the trimmed V and J ends, which lost 3 bases and 0 bases, there was a span of 10 bases. The CDR3 contains 15 residues. Germline values: CDR1 SGHKS, CDR2 YYEKEE (reference sequence). The CDR3 spells CASSSSGYSNQPQHF. CDR3 sequence (DNA): TGTGCCAGCAGCTCCTCAGGATATAGCAATCAGCCCCAGCATTTT.

CDR3 residues: CAWSPGLAGEQYF. The CDR3 region has the DNA TGTGCCTGGAGTCCCGGACTAGCGGGAGAGCAGTACTTC. The chain combines TRBV30 with TRBJ2-7, with 12 bases that match TRBD2. Trimming at V came to 2 bases and at J to 7 bases, leaving 3 bases not matched to a gene. This CDR3 is built from 13 residues. Germline V gene lookup returns CDR1 GTSNPN and CDR2 SVGIG (reference sequence).

The chain employs TRBV15 and TRBJ1-5; TRBD1 aligns across 9 bases. After removal of 3 bases from V and 0 bases from J, the junction contained 3 bases not matched to a gene. The CDR3 is 16 amino acids. CDR1 and CDR2 (germline): LNHNV, YYDKDF (reference sequence). The CDR3 is CATSRTGGYSNQPQHF. DNA for the CDR3: TGTGCCACCAGCAGGACAGGGGGGTATAGCAATCAGCCCCAGCATTTT.

V is TRBV28 and J is TRBJ1-4, with 7 bases fitting TRBD1. The CDR3 loop spans 15 amino acids. Germline V gene data show CDR1 as MDHEN and CDR2 as SYDVKM. Unmatched junction bases numbered 7, after V lost 3 bases and J lost 6 bases. The CDR3 reads CASSLWGTEDEKLFF. The CDR3 DNA reads TGTGCCAGCAGTTTGTGGGGGACAGAGGATGAAAAACTGTTTTTT.

The V call is TRBV5-1, the J call TRBJ2-7, with D possibly TRBD1 on 5 matching bases. V was cut by 5 bases and J by 3 bases, with 15 bases left in between. Per germline, CDR1 SGHRS and CDR2 YFSETQ. CDR3 length: 14 amino acids. This CDR3 is CASSSRAGGYEQYF. The CDR3 DNA reads TGCGCCAGCAGTTCCAGGGCAGGCGGCTACGAGCAGTACTTC.

V usage is TRBV4-2 and J usage is TRBJ1-5, with D perhaps TRBD1 (6 bases). The CDR3 loop spans 17 amino acids. Trimming cost V 3 bases and J 0 bases, with 15 bases left between them. Germline loops: CDR1 LGHNA, CDR2 YNFKEQ. The CDR3 DNA sequence: TGTGCCAGCAGCCAGGGGGCGCGGAGTGGTAGCAATCAGCCCCAGCATTTT. Protein sequence: CASSQGARSGSNQPQHF.

The genes are TRBV19 and TRBJ2-7; 10 positions match TRBD1. Trimming at V came to 2 bases and at J to 4 bases, leaving 8 bases not matched to a gene. The CDR3 contains 16 residues. Per germline, CDR1 LNHDA and CDR2 SQIVND (reference sequence). The CDR3 here is CASSIRSGTGVYEQYF. CDR3 bases: TGTGCCAGTAGTATAAGAAGTGGGACAGGGGTGTACGAGCAGTACTTC.

Written as DNA, the CDR3 is TGTGCCAGCAGTTTCTCCAGGGGTTTCCCCTCCTACAATGAGCAGTTCTTC. As protein: CASSFSRGFPSYNEQFF. This chain connects TRBV27 to TRBJ2-1; tentative D call: TRBD1 (6 bases). Germline V lookup: CDR1 MNHEY, CDR2 SMNVEV (reference sequence). Trimming left V 3 bases short and J 0 bases short, with 15 bases between. The CDR3 is made up of 17 amino acids.

The table lists this clone with a count of one. The chain employs TRBV5-8 and TRBJ1-2, with 10 bases aligning to TRBD1. CDR1 and CDR2 from the germline V gene are SGHTS and YDEGEE. J gave up 8 bases and V 4 bases, and 5 bases lay outside the gene matches. The CDR3 totals 13 residues. The CDR3 coding sequence is TGTGCCAGCAGCCTCGACAGGGGGCGAGGCTACACCTTC. Translation gives CASSLDRGRGYTF.

This clone was seen a single time. V gene TRBV18 combines with J gene TRBJ1-1; perhaps TRBD1 as D (5 bases). CDR3 length: 15 amino acids. Trimming took 6 bases from V and 1 from J, leaving 15 bases between them. CDR1 and CDR2 (germline): KGHSH, LQKENI. CDR3 in amino acids: CASSQSPGWNTEAFF. As DNA, the CDR3 is TGTGCCAGCTCCCAAAGTCCAGGGTGGAACACTGAAGCTTTCTTT.

This chain connects TRBV7-3 to TRBJ1-2; 8 bases line up with TRBD1. The germline gives CDR1 SGHTA, CDR2 FQGTGA. This CDR3 is built from 18 residues. V lost 0 bases, J lost 4 bases, and 13 bases stayed unmatched. DNA of the CDR3: TGTGCCAGCAGCTTAACCGGACAGGGCCCCACTGGGGCCTATGGCTACACCTTC. Amino acids: CASSLTGQGPTGAYGYTF.

The chain carries TRBV13 and TRBJ2-7; TRBD1 might be the D (8 bases). Per germline, CDR1 PRHDT and CDR2 FYEKMQ (reference sequence). V was pared by 8 bases and J by 5 bases, with 19 bases between. CDR3 length: 14 residues. This CDR3 reads CASAKTGEGDEQYF. DNA for the CDR3: TGTGCCAGCGCAAAGACAGGGGAGGGGGACGAGCAGTACTTC.